Following are 10 T cell receptor beta chains from one sample sequenced in a study of early T cells in non-severe SARS-CoV-2 infection. TCRdb re-called the 5' RACE reads through MiXCR, storing one row per CDR3 protein. Among roughly 48,000 distinct CDR3 sequences listed, 4% to 5% were seen once. Sequencing was performed on whole blood. Receptors were obtained from an adult who was a healthcare worker with PCR-confirmed SARS-CoV-2 infection or an uninfected control (not recorded which).

Ten or more counts support this clonotype. The chain couples TRBV4-2 to TRBJ2-1; no definite D call. The length of the CDR3 is 11 residues. V lost 0 bases and J 6 bases, leaving 0 bases between the germline ends. Germline V gives CDR1 LGHNA, CDR2 YNFKEQ. The CDR3 is CASSQDNEQFF. CDR3 nucleotide sequence: TGTGCCAGCAGCCAAGACAATGAGCAGTTCTTC.

This clonotype was counted ten times or more. The rearrangement links TRBV30 to TRBJ1-2; 7 bases are shared with TRBD1. Germline CDR1 GTSNPN, CDR2 SVGIG (reference sequence). CDR3 length equals 12 residues. The junction had 3 bases not matched to a gene; V was cut back by 1 base and J by 7 bases. The CDR3 loop reads CAWSATGAGYTF. DNA for the CDR3: TGTGCCTGGAGTGCCACAGGGGCTGGCTACACCTTC.

This clonotype was seen many times. This sequence joins TRBV19 and TRBJ2-7; a weak D match, TRBD1 (6 bases). The CDR3 is 14 amino acids. Germline CDR1 is LNHDA and CDR2 is SQIVND (reference sequence). V was clipped by 5 bases and J by 5 bases, with 16 bases between them. The CDR3 protein is CASSAQDSLHEQYF. In DNA, the CDR3 is TGTGCCAGTAGTGCCCAGGACAGCCTCCACGAGCAGTACTTC.

This clonotype was recorded many times. The V gene is TRBV25-1, the J gene TRBJ1-2; weak D call: TRBD1 (6 bases). The germline gives CDR1 MGHDK, CDR2 SYGVNS. The germline V and J ends were trimmed by 3 bases and 4 bases, with 15 bases remaining between them. The CDR3 spans 15 residues. The CDR3 loop reads CASSEKAGAVYGYTF. The CDR3 coding sequence is TGTGCCAGCAGTGAGAAGGCAGGGGCGGTCTATGGCTACACCTTC.

At least ten counts were recorded for this clonotype. The rearrangement uses TRBV2 and TRBJ1-2, with 8 bases lining up with TRBD1. The CDR3 has 16 amino acids. Germline-derived CDR1 and CDR2 are SNHLY and FYNNEI. With V trimmed by 6 bases and J by 2 bases, 11 bases remained unmatched. This chain's CDR3 is CASRRPDRGQNYGYTF. The DNA of the CDR3 is TGTGCCAGCAGACGTCCTGACAGGGGACAGAACTATGGCTACACCTTC.

The chain joins TRBV9 to TRBJ2-1, with D uncertain. V lost 0 bases to trimming and J lost 2 bases, with 15 bases between them. The CDR3 runs 17 residues. Germline V CDR1 and CDR2: SGDLS, YYNGEE. CDR3 sequence (DNA): TGTGCCAGCAGCGTAGAACCCGGGCCCCCCACCTACAATGAGCAGTTCTTC. Amino acids: CASSVEPGPPTYNEQFF.

This clonotype was counted ten times or more. The J gene is TRBJ2-7, the V gene TRBV20-1, with D maybe TRBD1 (6 bases). V lost 3 bases and J 5 bases, leaving 17 bases between the germline ends. This CDR3 is 14 amino acids long. Germline V gene lookup returns CDR1 DFQATT and CDR2 SNEGSKA (reference sequence). CDR3 residues: CSASSMAGENEQYF. In nucleotides, the CDR3 is TGCAGTGCTAGCTCAATGGCAGGGGAGAACGAGCAGTACTTC.

This clonotype was seen many times. The chain employs TRBV29-1 and TRBJ1-1; TRBD1 might be the D (6 bases). The germline V gene encodes CDR1 SQVTM and CDR2 ANQGSEA. This CDR3 comprises 11 residues. Trimming took 4 bases from V and 9 from J, leaving 12 bases between them. CDR3 sequence (DNA): TGCAGCGTTGCAGGCGGGGGCCAAGCTTTCTTT. Encoded protein: CSVAGGGQAFF.

The table lists this clonotype with many counts. The chain links TRBV14 to TRBJ2-7, with D perhaps TRBD2 (5 bases). Trimming removed 2 bases at V and 5 bases at J, with 16 bases between. CDR1 is SGHDN and CDR2 is FVKESK in the germline V gene. The length of the CDR3 is 15 residues. The CDR3: CASSQRPTLLDEQYF. DNA for the CDR3: TGTGCCAGCAGCCAACGTCCTACCCTACTAGACGAGCAGTACTTC.

This clonotype has a count of ten or more. The chain couples TRBV4-1 to TRBJ2-7, with D unresolved. Germline V gene sequence: CDR1 MGHRA, CDR2 YSYEKL. Trimming took 0 bases from V and 0 from J, leaving 12 bases between them. This CDR3 is 16 amino acids long. The CDR3 protein is CASSQDAITVSYEQYF. Here the CDR3 DNA reads TGCGCCAGCAGCCAAGATGCTATCACCGTCTCCTACGAGCAGTACTTC.